Sequencing of this T cell receptor beta chain was carried out in a study of blood T cell repertoires in COVID-19 (dated by TCRdb to about 2020). The study in broad terms: Samples covering the acute and convalescent phases of COVID-19 were provided by collaborators in the United States, Italy and Spain. Where available, HLA class I and class II types were taken from metadata supplied by the sample provider and were not determined by assay-based typing. The samples were drawn from the first 160 participants of the ongoing ImmuneRACE study and from 1,254 subjects provided by 6 global collaborators. Subjects who had been exposed to COVID-19, were actively infected with it, or had recovered from it provided the deeply sampled blood TCRbeta repertoires that made up the dataset. The repertoires were made available in a free public database intended to serve as a resource for research on the immune response to SARS-CoV-2. A de-identified subject ID, COVID-19 status, age in years and sex were almost always included in the sample metadata. The prospective study material was composed of cDNA or gDNA derived from T cells, B-cell-depleted T cells, or PBMCs. Findings and caveats that apply to the study as a whole: How much clinical and demographic metadata was included differed by source and by participant, and the metadata was provided uncurated.

TCRbeta CDR3 regions were amplified from genomic DNA by means of the immunoSEQ Assay, a bias-controlled multiplex PCR. From the authors' description of their analysis: The number of nucleated cells in each sample was estimated from the amplification of reference gene primers within the assay. Sequence reads were collapsed and filtered to measure the absolute abundance of every unique TCRbeta CDR3 rearrangement. For each sample, productive Simpson clonality was calculated as the square root of Simpson's diversity index over productive rearrangements. TCRdb stores this immuneACCESS table with in-frame sequences only. Part of the clones is absent; in the studies checked, under half of the shortfall reflects unresolved V genes, and no reason is known for the rest. V and J calls and clone size are given by that table; D and trimming were obtained from the DNA. The table for this sample lists 350,000 to 400,000 clones; 87% of them were counted only once. Under 3% of the sample comes from the top ten.

Participants in the prospective study were aged about 18 to 100 years, lived in 20 to 25 United States geographic areas, and enrolled through a virtual design. To assign participants to cohorts, the prospective study relied on clinical history that participants themselves reported in a screening survey and a study questionnaire. Recovered participants in ImmuneRACE Cohort 3 were defined by two consecutive negative NP/OP PCR tests, clearance by a healthcare professional, or resolution of symptoms. Mobile phlebotomists in the prospective study collected whole blood, serum and a nasopharyngeal or oropharyngeal swab from every participant. Participants in the prospective study had the option to provide additional blood draws and questionnaires over a roughly two-month period. Before DNA extraction, blood samples from the prospective study were shipped at room temperature or frozen. The germline V gene provides CDR1 MGHRA and CDR2 YSYEKL. Compared with germline, V lacks 5 bases and J lacks 4 bases; bases without a gene match: 7. Including cysteine and phenylalanine, the CDR3 has 14 amino acids. The retained sequence is limited to the CDR3, 42 bases, with the frame set at the first base.

There are a few counts of this clone. No antigen is known for it. Base qualities are not at hand, and no much larger clone is one base apart. Rearrangement joined TRBV4-1 to TRBJ1-1, with TRBD1 identical over 7 junction bases. The sequence came from a woman between 25 and 40 years old who had recovered from COVID-19. The sample consisted of PBMCs or T cells enriched from blood (not recorded which). The nucleotide sequence is TGCGCCAGCAGCTCCCCGGGACAGCTCACTGAAGCTTTCTTT. This is translated as CASSSPGQLTEAFF.